The next 32 T cell receptor beta chains were all read from a single sample in a study of somatic mutations in cytotoxic T cells in rheumatoid arthritis. The repertoire was sequenced with immunoSEQ multiplex PCR; TCRdb's copy has only in-frame clones and lacks some. This sample carries about 36,000 clones, approximately 80% of them seen once, and the ten largest clones take more than 2.5%. Sequencing was carried out using CD8+ T cells sorted from blood. The receptors shown here come from a man aged 35-49 years in good health.

The V gene is TRBV27, the J gene TRBJ2-7, with D perhaps TRBD1 or TRBD2 (6 bases each). Germline lookup yields CDR1 MNHEY and CDR2 SMNVEV (reference sequence). V dropped 0 bases and J dropped 0 bases, with 12 bases sitting between them. The CDR3 contains 16 residues. CDR3: CASSLSQGRSSYEQYF. CDR3 nucleotides: TGTGCCAGCAGTTTATCGCAGGGGAGGAGCTCCTACGAGCAGTACTTC.

V usage is TRBV27 and J usage is TRBJ1-1, with 11 bases identical to TRBD1. The CDR3 runs 17 residues. J was trimmed by 0 bases and V by 4 bases; bases with no gene match: 7. Germline lookup yields CDR1 MNHEY and CDR2 SMNVEV (reference sequence). CDR3 loop: CASSSTGTGGLNTEAFF. DNA of the CDR3: TGTGCCAGCAGTTCAACCGGGACAGGGGGTCTGAACACTGAAGCTTTCTTT.

Only one count was recorded for this clone. The V gene is TRBV6-5, the J gene TRBJ2-1, with unresolved D. Trimming removed 7 bases at V and 9 bases at J, with 13 bases between. Germline V gene sequence: CDR1 MNHEY, CDR2 SVGAGI. This CDR3 comprises 12 residues. CDR3 residues: CASKMGGGEQFF. The CDR3 DNA is TGTGCCAGCAAAATGGGTGGCGGTGAGCAGTTCTTC.

The chain carries TRBV6-5 and TRBJ2-1, with D hard to call. Trimming stripped 6 bases from V and 7 bases from J, with 13 bases between. CDR3 length: 13 residues. CDR1 is MNHEY and CDR2 is SVGAGI in the germline V gene. The CDR3: CASSQDPRNEQFF. The CDR3 coding sequence is TGTGCCAGCAGCCAGGACCCGAGGAATGAGCAGTTCTTC.

This rearrangement joins TRBV4-1 to TRBJ2-5; D is uncertain. The ends were cut back, 1 base at V and 5 bases at J, with 11 bases in the middle. In germline, CDR1 is MGHRA, CDR2 YSYEKL. CDR3 length equals 14 residues. The CDR3 sequence: CASSQVAERETQYF. The CDR3 DNA follows: TGCGCCAGCAGCCAAGTGGCGGAACGGGAGACCCAGTACTTC.

The chain uses TRBV9 and TRBJ2-3, with 8 bases fitting TRBD2. The trim removed 2 bases at V and 2 bases at J, leaving 4 bases unmatched. The CDR3 spans 15 residues. CDR1 is SGDLS, CDR2 YYNGEE, per germline. CDR3 bases: TGTGCCAGCAGCGTGAGCGGGAGCTACACAGATACGCAGTATTTT. Protein product: CASSVSGSYTDTQYF.

J is TRBJ2-5 and V is TRBV30; 13 bases line up with TRBD2. Looked up from germline, CDR1 is GTSNPN and CDR2 is SVGIG (reference sequence). The CDR3 totals 14 residues. After removal of 5 bases from V and 5 bases from J, the junction contained 5 bases not matched to a gene. CDR3 sequence (DNA): TGTGCCTGGGAGGGACTAGCGGGATTTGAGACCCAGTACTTC. It codes for CAWEGLAGFETQYF.

J is TRBJ1-5 and V is TRBV6-4; D is uncertain. Trimming removed 3 bases at V and 0 bases at J, with 6 bases between. The germline gives CDR1 MRHNA, CDR2 SNTAGT. The CDR3 consists of 14 residues. The CDR3 loop reads CASSDEYSNQPQHF. DNA of the CDR3: TGTGCCAGCAGTGATGAGTATAGCAATCAGCCCCAGCATTTT.

J is TRBJ1-5 and V is TRBV19; D is uncertain. The CDR3 consists of 14 residues. V was cut by 5 bases and J by 6 bases, with 14 bases left in between. Germline-derived CDR1 and CDR2 are LNHDA and SQIVND (reference sequence). CDR3 sequence: CASSFRGGTQPQHF. In DNA, the CDR3 is TGTGCCAGTAGTTTCCGGGGAGGAACTCAGCCCCAGCATTTT. Full variable domain (missing parts from reference TRBV19 and TRBJ1-5): DGGITQSPKYLFRKEGQNVTLSCEQNLNHDAMYWYRQDPGQGLRLIYYSQIVNDFQKGDIAEGYSVSREKKESFPLTVTSAQKNPTAFYLCASSFRGGTQPQHFGDGTRLSIL.

This chain uses TRBV19 with TRBJ2-7; D remains ambiguous. Trimming removed 1 base at V and 2 bases at J, with 9 bases between. The CDR3 is made up of 14 amino acids. CDR1 is LNHDA and CDR2 is SQIVND in the germline V gene (reference sequence). The CDR3 is CASSIAPWTYEQYF. CDR3 nucleotide sequence: TGTGCCAGTAGTATAGCCCCGTGGACCTACGAGCAGTACTTC.

J is TRBJ2-3 and V is TRBV25-1, with TRBD1 identical over 9 bases. This CDR3 has 17 residues. V gave up 7 bases and J gave up 5 bases; unmatched junction bases: 16. In germline, CDR1 is MGHDK, CDR2 SYGVNS. The CDR3 nucleotides are TGTGCCAGCACCATCAACCTCCGGGACAGGGAGGTAGATACGCAGTATTTT. This codes for CASTINLRDREVDTQYF.

This chain links TRBV9 with TRBJ2-7, with a possible D match to TRBD2 (6 bases). The germline CDR1 and CDR2 sequences are SGDLS and YYNGEE. V was clipped by 4 bases and J by 0 bases, with 11 bases between them. The CDR3 is 14 amino acids. The CDR3 bases are TGTGCCAGCAGCCTAAGGGACTTCTCCTACGAGCAGTACTTC. It yields the protein CASSLRDFSYEQYF. The variable domain in full, with the rest retrieved from reference TRBV9 and TRBJ2-7, is DSGVTQTPKHLITATGQRVTLRCSPRSGDLSVYWYQQSLDQGLQFLIQYYNGEERAKGNILERFSAQQFPDLHSELNLSSLELGDSALYFCASSLRDFSYEQYFGPGTRLTVT.

CDR3 protein: CASSPDSQETQYF. CDR3 sequence (DNA): TGTGCCAGCAGCCCCGACAGCCAGGAGACCCAGTACTTC. The chain is built from TRBV6-5 and TRBJ2-5; TRBD1 might be the D (5 bases). Germline CDR1 MNHEY, CDR2 SVGAGI. Between the trimmed V and J ends, which lost 6 bases and 5 bases, there was a span of 13 bases. The CDR3 consists of 13 residues.

The V gene is TRBV4-1, the J gene TRBJ2-1, with a possible D match to TRBD2 (5 bases). Trimming took 0 bases from V and 0 from J, leaving 18 bases between them. The CDR3 is 19 amino acids. The germline V gene has CDR1 MGHRA and CDR2 YSYEKL. As DNA, the CDR3 is TGCGCCAGCAGCCAAGAAAATGGAGGAGGTGGCTTCTCCTACAATGAGCAGTTCTTC. Protein: CASSQENGGGGFSYNEQFF.

This sequence joins TRBV19 and TRBJ2-7; D not resolved. The CDR3 extends over 13 amino acids. Per the germline V gene, CDR1 is LNHDA and CDR2 is SQIVND (reference sequence). V was shortened by 3 bases and J by 3 bases, with 9 bases between the two germline ends. The CDR3 DNA follows: TGTGCCAGTAGTATGTCTGGGATCTACGAGCAGTACTTC. It is translated as CASSMSGIYEQYF.

The genes are TRBV9 and TRBJ1-2; weak D call: TRBD1 (6 bases). This CDR3 is 13 amino acids long. CDR1 is SGDLS and CDR2 is YYNGEE in the germline V gene. Trimming took off 4 bases at V and 2 bases at J, with 9 bases between the two ends. CDR3 coding DNA: TGTGCCAGCAGCTCCACAGGGAACTATGGCTACACCTTC. Encoded protein: CASSSTGNYGYTF.

This chain joins TRBV28 and TRBJ1-2, with 7 positions matching TRBD1. Germline CDR1 reads MDHEN; CDR2 reads SYDVKM. The ends lost 5 bases at V and 5 bases at J; junction bases unmatched: 14. This CDR3 comprises 16 residues. In DNA, the CDR3 is TGTGCCAGCAGTCCCGAACAGGGGAGGGTTTTATATGGCTACACCTTC. Amino acids: CASSPEQGRVLYGYTF.

This rearrangement joins TRBV10-1 to TRBJ2-4; 8 bases are a match to TRBD2. The trim removed 3 bases at V and 0 bases at J, leaving 13 bases unmatched. The CDR3 covers 19 residues. Germline V CDR1 and CDR2: WNHNN, SYGVQD (reference sequence). The CDR3 loop reads CASSESISISGIAKNIQYF. CDR3 in DNA: TGCGCCAGCAGTGAAAGTATTTCAATTAGCGGGATAGCCAAAAACATTCAGTACTTC.

The chain couples TRBV27 to TRBJ2-2; no clear D. Trimming cost V 5 bases and J 3 bases, with 4 bases left between them. Germline lookup yields CDR1 MNHEY and CDR2 SMNVEV (reference sequence). This CDR3 has 12 amino acids. The CDR3 bases are TGTGCCAGCAGTCTCTACACCGGGGAGCTGTTTTTT. It is translated as CASSLYTGELFF.

This chain connects TRBV7-2 to TRBJ2-5, with D possibly being TRBD2 (6 bases). V was clipped by 1 base and J by 4 bases, with 16 bases between them. The germline gives CDR1 SGHTA, CDR2 FQGNSA. This CDR3 is built from 16 residues. This CDR3 is CASSLGRGNQLETQYF. In nucleotides, the CDR3 is TGTGCCAGCAGCTTAGGACGGGGGAATCAGTTAGAGACCCAGTACTTC. The entire variable domain, with the rest obtained from reference TRBV7-2 and TRBJ2-5, is as follows: GAGVSQSPSNKVTEKGKDVELRCDPISGHTALYWYRQSLGQGLEFLIYFQGNSAPDKSGLPSDRFSAERTGGSVSTLTIQRTQQEDSAVYLCASSLGRGNQLETQYFGPGTRLLVL.

The V and J genes are TRBV7-9 and TRBJ1-2; D gene ambiguous. In germline, CDR1 is SEHNR, CDR2 FQNEAQ (reference sequence). There are 12 residues in the CDR3. Trimming shortened V by 1 base and J by 7 bases, and 7 bases separated the two germline ends. The CDR3 bases are TGTGCCAGCAGCTTAGGCGTCCTTGGCTACACCTTC. It codes for CASSLGVLGYTF.

The chain links TRBV4-2 to TRBJ2-2; 8 bases line up with TRBD2. V gave up 0 bases and J gave up 4 bases; unmatched junction bases: 7. CDR3 length: 17 residues. Germline V gives CDR1 LGHNA, CDR2 YNFKEQ. CDR3 in amino acids: CASSQDGGRNPTGELFF. The CDR3 nucleotides read TGTGCCAGCAGCCAAGATGGCGGGAGGAATCCCACCGGGGAGCTGTTTTTT.

This rearrangement joins TRBV5-4 to TRBJ2-2, with D unclear. With 1 base removed from V and 1 base from J, the gap between germline ends came to 5 bases. This CDR3 spans 14 amino acids. Germline CDR1 SGHNT, CDR2 YYREEE (reference sequence). This CDR3 is CASSLIENTGELFF. The CDR3 DNA sequence: TGTGCCAGCAGCTTGATAGAGAACACCGGGGAGCTGTTTTTT. Full variable domain (rest looked up from reference TRBV5-4 and TRBJ2-2): ETGVTQSPTHLIKTRGQQVTLRCSSQSGHNTVSWYQQALGQGPQFIFQYYREEENGRGNFPPRFSGLQFPNYSSELNVNALELDDSALYLCASSLIENTGELFFGEGSRLTVL.

This clone appeared once. V usage is TRBV7-8 and J usage is TRBJ2-3; D perhaps matches TRBD2 (5 bases). Trimming stripped 5 bases from V and 2 bases from J, with 11 bases between. The CDR3 loop spans 14 amino acids. The germline V gene has CDR1 SGHVS and CDR2 FQNEAQ. The CDR3 loop is CASSPDYYTDTQYF. CDR3 sequence (DNA): TGTGCCAGCAGCCCCGACTATTACACAGATACGCAGTATTTT.

This clone was observed a handful of times. The chain employs TRBV6-1 and TRBJ2-7; weak D call: TRBD2 (5 bases). CDR1 MNHNS and CDR2 SASEGT come from the germline V gene. The CDR3 extends over 14 amino acids. The V gene lost 1 base and the J gene lost 1 base, with 8 bases spanning the gap. CDR3: CASSEGTGSYEQYF. CDR3 DNA sequence: TGTGCCAGCAGTGAAGGAACGGGGTCCTACGAGCAGTACTTC.

The rearrangement links TRBV6-4 to TRBJ2-7, with 16 nucleotides matching TRBD2. V was pared by 4 bases and J by 2 bases, with 5 bases of the junction left unmatched. Germline V lookup: CDR1 MRHNA, CDR2 SNTAGT. The CDR3 is made up of 17 amino acids. The CDR3 region is CASSVLGLAGGPYEQYF. CDR3 DNA sequence: TGTGCCAGCAGTGTGTTGGGACTAGCGGGAGGGCCCTACGAGCAGTACTTC.

The chain recombines TRBV6-1 with TRBJ1-2, with no clear D. The length of the CDR3 is 12 residues. The germline gives CDR1 MNHNS, CDR2 SASEGT. V dropped 7 bases and J dropped 0 bases, with 6 bases sitting between them. The CDR3 is CASTTANYGYTF. Written as DNA, the CDR3 is TGTGCCAGCACCACAGCTAACTATGGCTACACCTTC.

This clone has more than one count but fewer than ten. The V and J genes are TRBV11-1 and TRBJ2-7, with TRBD1 matching 9 bases. CDR3 length: 13 residues. Germline assignment: CDR1 SGHAT and CDR2 FQDESV (reference sequence). Unmatched junction bases numbered 2, after V lost 6 bases and J lost 2 bases. The CDR3 reads CASRGTGTYEQYF. The CDR3 DNA reads as TGTGCCAGCAGGGGGACAGGGACCTACGAGCAGTACTTC.

J is TRBJ2-3 and V is TRBV28, with TRBD2 matching 9 bases. CDR3 size: 16 residues. The V gene's germline CDR1 is MDHEN and CDR2 SYDVKM. The V gene end was trimmed by 7 bases and the J gene end by 4 bases; junction bases not matched to a gene: 12. The CDR3 sequence: CASTERGAGLPDTQYF. The CDR3 bases are TGTGCCAGCACCGAGCGGGGGGCAGGGCTCCCAGATACGCAGTATTTT.

The V call is TRBV27, the J call TRBJ1-5; D not resolved. V was clipped by 6 bases and J by 9 bases, with 15 bases between them. Germline loops: CDR1 MNHEY, CDR2 SMNVEV (reference sequence). The CDR3 sequence is 13 residues long. The DNA for the CDR3 is TGTGCCAGCAGGATGACCCCTCAATGGCCCCAGCATTTT. Translated: CASRMTPQWPQHF.

The V gene is TRBV19, the J gene TRBJ2-2; no firm D call. The V end was cut by 1 base, the J end by 5 bases, with 5 bases between. The CDR3 runs to 13 residues. The V gene's germline CDR1 is LNHDA and CDR2 SQIVND (reference sequence). In nucleotides, the CDR3 is TGTGCCAGTAGTATAGTGGATACCGGGGAGCTGTTTTTT. It encodes CASSIVDTGELFF.

The CDR3 region is CASSYGQGQYEQYF. The DNA of the CDR3 is TGTGCCAGCAGTTACGGACAGGGCCAGTACGAGCAGTACTTC. This chain joins TRBV6-5 and TRBJ2-7, with 8 bases that match TRBD1. The CDR3 is 14 amino acids. The germline CDR1 and CDR2 sequences are MNHEY and SVGAGI. V trimming: 2 bases; J trimming: 4 bases; junction bases outside the gene matches: 4.